The 9 T cell receptor beta chains below were found in one sample sequenced in a study of T-cell memory formation after mild COVID-19. TCRdb processed the 5' RACE reads anew with MiXCR; each CDR3 protein has one entry. Altogether around 300,000 distinct CDR3 sequences are present, approximately 19% being singletons, with the ten largest covering around 21%. Sample: PBMCs or a T cell subset sorted from them (not recorded which). The receptors were gathered from a man between 18 and 35 years old who had mild COVID-19 (a few samples of this study predate the infection). Cell type and time point are not known.

This clonotype has just one count. V is TRBV10-3 and J is TRBJ1-2; no clear D gene. The CDR3 is made up of 13 amino acids. V was clipped by 10 bases and J by 4 bases, with 16 bases between them. Germline assignment: CDR1 ENHRY and CDR2 SYGVKD. The CDR3 protein is CATRPTESYGYTF. CDR3 DNA sequence: TGTGCCACCCGTCCTACTGAGAGCTATGGCTACACCTTC.

This clonotype was observed at least ten times. An end of the junction differs from the germline gene, which may be a read error. The gene calls are TRBV5-1 and TRBJ2-1; D assignment may be TRBD1 or TRBD2 (6 bases each). CDR1 and CDR2 from the germline V gene are SGHRS and YFSETQ. This CDR3 contains 16 residues. CDR3 in amino acids: CASRLDGGARYDEQFF. The DNA for the CDR3 is TGCGCCAGCAGGTTGGACGGGGGCGCAAGGTATGATGAGCAGTTCTTC.

V and J are TRBV5-1 and TRBJ1-5; no clear D gene. This CDR3 is 16 amino acids long. V was pared by 7 bases and J by 0 bases, with 17 bases between. Germline V gene data show CDR1 as SGHRS and CDR2 as YFSETQ. The CDR3 spells CASAPRPGDSNQPQHF. CDR3 sequence (DNA): TGCGCCAGCGCCCCTCGTCCGGGTGATAGCAATCAGCCCCAGCATTTT.

The chain is built from TRBV10-3 and TRBJ2-3; 9 nucleotides align to TRBD2. The junction had 6 bases not matched to a gene; V was cut back by 8 bases and J by 0 bases. CDR3 length equals 15 residues. Germline lookup yields CDR1 ENHRY and CDR2 SYGVKD. The CDR3 DNA reads as TGTGCCATCGCGCGCGGGGGGGAGAGCACAGATACGCAGTATTTT. Translating gives CAIARGGESTDTQYF.

This clonotype was detected only a few times. This chain uses TRBV6-2 or TRBV6-3 with TRBJ1-6, with D perhaps TRBD1 (5 bases). Trimming left V 2 bases short and J 9 bases short, with 8 bases between. This CDR3 contains 13 residues. Per the germline V gene, CDR1 is MNHEY and CDR2 is SVGEGT. The CDR3 sequence: CASSYGAVSPLHF. The CDR3 DNA follows: TGTGCCAGCAGTTACGGGGCGGTTTCACCCCTCCACTTT.

This clonotype showed up just a few times. The CDR3 sequence is CASSYSSGTGGYEQYF. CDR3 in DNA: TGTGCCAGCAGTTACTCCTCCGGGACAGGGGGCTACGAGCAGTACTTC. This chain connects TRBV6-5 to TRBJ2-7, with 11 bases matching TRBD1. With V trimmed by 0 bases and J by 3 bases, 4 bases remained unmatched. Germline lookup yields CDR1 MNHEY and CDR2 SVGAGI. The CDR3 extends over 16 amino acids.

This clonotype turned up a few times. V gene TRBV9 combines with J gene TRBJ2-1; TRBD1 matches at 7 bases. Germline V gene sequence: CDR1 SGDLS, CDR2 YYNGEE. V shed 4 bases and J 8 bases; nucleotides not matched to a gene: 3. CDR3 length equals 12 residues. DNA of the CDR3: TGTGCCAGCAGCTTGGGACAGTATGAGCAGTTCTTC. Its protein is CASSLGQYEQFF.

This clonotype has more than one count but fewer than ten. The chain employs TRBV29-1 and TRBJ2-2, with 7 nucleotides matching TRBD1. The CDR3 loop spans 15 amino acids. Germline V gene sequence: CDR1 SQVTM, CDR2 ANQGSEA. The junction had 6 bases not matched to a gene; V was cut back by 2 bases and J by 3 bases. The CDR3 coding sequence is TGCAGCGTTGAATATAGGGGGCAAGACACCGGGGAGCTGTTTTTT. Its translation is CSVEYRGQDTGELFF.

In its sample, this clonotype was seen a few times. CDR3 nucleotide sequence: TGTGCCAGTAGTTCCTATGGCAATCAGCCCCAGCATTTT. Translating it yields CASSSYGNQPQHF. The chain employs TRBV19 and TRBJ1-5; no definite D call. Trimming shortened V by 5 bases and J by 2 bases, and 7 bases separated the two germline ends. The CDR3 length is 13 residues. The germline V gene has CDR1 LNHDA and CDR2 SQIVND (reference sequence).